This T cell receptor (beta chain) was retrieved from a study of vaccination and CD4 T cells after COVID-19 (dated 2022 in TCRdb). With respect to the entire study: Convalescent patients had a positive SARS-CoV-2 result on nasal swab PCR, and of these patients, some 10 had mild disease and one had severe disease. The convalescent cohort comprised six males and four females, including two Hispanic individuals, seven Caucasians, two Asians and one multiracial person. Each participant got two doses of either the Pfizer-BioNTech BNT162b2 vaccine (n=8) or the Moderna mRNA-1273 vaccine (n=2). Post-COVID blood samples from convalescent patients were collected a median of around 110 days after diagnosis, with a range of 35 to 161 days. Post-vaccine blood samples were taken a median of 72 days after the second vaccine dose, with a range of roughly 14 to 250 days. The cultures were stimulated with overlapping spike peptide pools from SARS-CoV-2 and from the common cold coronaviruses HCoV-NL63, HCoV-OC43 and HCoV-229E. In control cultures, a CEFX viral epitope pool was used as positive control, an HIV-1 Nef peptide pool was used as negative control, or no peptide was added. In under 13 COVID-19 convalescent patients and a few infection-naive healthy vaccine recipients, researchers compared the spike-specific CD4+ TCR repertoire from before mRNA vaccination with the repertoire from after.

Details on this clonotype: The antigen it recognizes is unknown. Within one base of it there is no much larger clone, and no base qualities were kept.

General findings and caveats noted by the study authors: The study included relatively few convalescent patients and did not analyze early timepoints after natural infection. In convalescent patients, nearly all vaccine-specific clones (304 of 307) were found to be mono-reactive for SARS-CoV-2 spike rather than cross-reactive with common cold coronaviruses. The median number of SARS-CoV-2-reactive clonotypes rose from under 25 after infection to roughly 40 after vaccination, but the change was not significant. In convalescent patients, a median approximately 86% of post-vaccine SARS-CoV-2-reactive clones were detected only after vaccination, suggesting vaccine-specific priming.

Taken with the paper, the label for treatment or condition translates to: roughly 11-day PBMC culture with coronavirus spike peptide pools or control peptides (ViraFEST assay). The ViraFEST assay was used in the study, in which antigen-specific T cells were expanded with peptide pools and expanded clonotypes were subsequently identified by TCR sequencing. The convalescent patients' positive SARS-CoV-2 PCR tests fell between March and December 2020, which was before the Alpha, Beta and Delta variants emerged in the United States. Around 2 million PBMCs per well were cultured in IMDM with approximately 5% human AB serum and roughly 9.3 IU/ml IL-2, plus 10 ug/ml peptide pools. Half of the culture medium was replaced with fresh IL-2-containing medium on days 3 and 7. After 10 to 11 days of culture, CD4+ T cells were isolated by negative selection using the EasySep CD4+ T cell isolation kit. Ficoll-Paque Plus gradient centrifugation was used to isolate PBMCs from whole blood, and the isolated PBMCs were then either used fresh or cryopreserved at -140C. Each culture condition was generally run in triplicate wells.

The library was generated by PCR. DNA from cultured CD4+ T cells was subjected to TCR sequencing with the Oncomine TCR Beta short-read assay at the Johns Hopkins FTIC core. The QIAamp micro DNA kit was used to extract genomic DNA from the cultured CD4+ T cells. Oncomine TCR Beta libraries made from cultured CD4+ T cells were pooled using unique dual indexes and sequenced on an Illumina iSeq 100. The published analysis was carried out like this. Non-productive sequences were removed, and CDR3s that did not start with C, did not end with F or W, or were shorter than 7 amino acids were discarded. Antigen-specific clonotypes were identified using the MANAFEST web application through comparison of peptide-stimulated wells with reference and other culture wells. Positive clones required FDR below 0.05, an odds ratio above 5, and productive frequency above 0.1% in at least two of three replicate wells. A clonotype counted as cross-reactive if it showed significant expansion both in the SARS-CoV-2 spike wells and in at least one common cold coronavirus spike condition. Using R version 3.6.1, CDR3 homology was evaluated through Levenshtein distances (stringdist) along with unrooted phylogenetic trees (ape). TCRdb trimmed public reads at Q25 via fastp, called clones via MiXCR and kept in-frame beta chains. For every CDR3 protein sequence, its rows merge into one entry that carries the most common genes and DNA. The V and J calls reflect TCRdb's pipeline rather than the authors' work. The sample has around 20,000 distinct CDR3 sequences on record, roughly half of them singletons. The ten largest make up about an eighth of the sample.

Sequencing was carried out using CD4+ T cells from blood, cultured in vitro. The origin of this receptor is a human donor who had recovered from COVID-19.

Read as DNA, the sequence is TGTGCCAGCAGTGAAACAGGGTATCAGCCCCAGCATTTT. This translates into CASSETGYQPQHF. The chain employs TRBV28 and TRBJ1-5, and the D gene may be TRBD1, 6 bases matching. The CDR3 measures 13 amino acids from cysteine to phenylalanine. The only DNA kept is the CDR3, 39 bases in frame from the first base. The CDR1 and CDR2 encoded by the germline V gene are MDHEN and SYDVKM. V is clipped by 5 bases and J by 5 bases, and the sequence between their germline boundaries is 10 bases long. Extended through the reference TRBV28 and TRBJ1-5 proteins, this CDR3 yields the full variable domain: DVKVTQSSRYLVKRTGEKVFLECVQDMDHENMFWYRQDPGLGLRLIYFSYDVKMKEKGDIPEGYSVSREKKERFSLILESASTNQTSMYLCASSETGYQPQHFGDGTRLSIL.